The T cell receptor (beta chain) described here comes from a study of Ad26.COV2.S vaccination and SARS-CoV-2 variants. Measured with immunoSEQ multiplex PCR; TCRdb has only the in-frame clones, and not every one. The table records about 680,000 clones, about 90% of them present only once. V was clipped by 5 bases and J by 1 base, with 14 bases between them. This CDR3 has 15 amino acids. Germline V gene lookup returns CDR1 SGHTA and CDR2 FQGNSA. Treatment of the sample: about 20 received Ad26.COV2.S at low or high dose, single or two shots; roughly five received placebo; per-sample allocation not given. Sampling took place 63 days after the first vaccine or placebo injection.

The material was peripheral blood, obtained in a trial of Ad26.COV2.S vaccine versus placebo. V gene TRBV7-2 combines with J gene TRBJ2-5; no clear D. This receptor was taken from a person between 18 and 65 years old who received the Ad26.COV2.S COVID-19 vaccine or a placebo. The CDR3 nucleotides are TGTGCCAGCAGCCCAGAGGTGCAATTCCAAGAGACCCAGTACTTC. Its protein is CASSPEVQFQETQYF. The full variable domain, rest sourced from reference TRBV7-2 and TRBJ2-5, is GAGVSQSPSNKVTEKGKDVELRCDPISGHTALYWYRQSLGQGLEFLIYFQGNSAPDKSGLPSDRFSAERTGGSVSTLTIQRTQQEDSAVYLCASSPEVQFQETQYFGPGTRLLVL.